The subject of this entry is one T cell receptor beta chain. Its matching antigen is unknown. This sample is part of a study of cytomegalovirus exposure and HLA in healthy donors. Study-wide results and limits: The investigators catalogued 150 to 200 TCR beta chains as cytomegalovirus-associated.

Amplification used 60 Vbeta primers and 13 Jbeta primers. Assay: immunoSEQ multiplex PCR; the TCRdb copy retains only in-frame clones and omits some. Among some 97,000 clones listed, more than 65% were seen once. Germline CDR1 SGHTS, CDR2 YDEGEE. J gave up 4 bases and V 1 base, and 9 bases lay outside the gene matches. The CDR3 sequence is 18 residues long. The chain has TRBV5-8 and TRBJ2-6; 9 bases fit TRBD1. This clonotype was obtained from a young woman in good health and CMV-seropositive. The specimen was PBMCs. The CDR3 nucleotides are TGTGCCAGCAGCTTGTGGGGTGGACAGGGGTCGGGGGCCAACGTCCTGACTTTC. Its protein product is CASSLWGGQGSGANVLTF.